Listed below are T cell receptor beta chains from one sample, sequenced in a study of control samples from healthy donors and cancer patients. The assay was immunoSEQ multiplex PCR, and TCRdb's table has in-frame clones only and misses some. Of 120,000 to 150,000 clones in the sample, 80% to 90% are singletons; the top ten hold approximately 9.4%. Sequencing input: blood. The receptors come from a young woman in good health. Each CDR3 is given with its conserved first and last residue. D genes are given only for firm matches. Size values are once, few and many counts, or a class for expanded clones, and some rows have none.

- - TRBJ2-1 TRBV3-1/TRBV3-2 13 CASSQARAGEQFF TGTGCCAGCAGCCAAGCCAGGGCGGGTGAGCAGTTCTTC
- - TRBJ2-4 TRBV7-2 12 CASSPDSDIQYF TGTGCCAGCAGCCCGGACTCCGACATTCAGTACTTC
few - TRBJ1-1 TRBV30 15 CAWSVFDRWNTEAFF TGTGCCTGGAGTGTATTTGACAGGTGGAACACTGAAGCTTTCTTT
- TRBD1 TRBJ1-4 TRBV28 15 CASSLTGSTNEKLFF TGTGCCAGCAGTTTGACAGGGTCAACTAATGAAAAACTGTTTTTT
- TRBD1 TRBJ1-3 TRBV5-4 18 CASSYVGGTGYSGNTIYF TGTGCCAGCAGCTATGTTGGCGGGACAGGGTATTCTGGAAACACCATATATTTT
- - TRBJ2-3 TRBV11-2 15 CASSLGSGATDTQYF TGTGCCAGCAGCTTAGGAAGCGGAGCCACAGATACGCAGTATTTT
- - TRBJ1-3 TRBV6-5 13 CASRTTPGNTIYF TGTGCCAGCAGGACGACCCCTGGAAACACCATATATTTT
- TRBD1 TRBJ2-7 TRBV3-1/TRBV3-2 18 CASSQTWDRDRDYYEQYF TGTGCCAGCAGCCAAACTTGGGACCGGGACAGGGATTACTACGAGCAGTACTTC
- - TRBJ1-6 TRBV7-9 14 CASSRSSYNSPLHF TGTGCCAGCAGCCGGAGCTCCTATAATTCACCCCTCCACTTT
- - TRBJ2-5 TRBV3-1/TRBV3-2 13 CASSFRGTETQYF TGTGCCAGCAGCTTTAGGGGGACAGAGACCCAGTACTTC
- - TRBJ1-2 TRBV12-3/TRBV12-4 13 CASSLQVNYGYTF TGTGCCAGCAGTCTACAGGTTAACTATGGCTACACCTTC
- - TRBJ2-3 TRBV12-3/TRBV12-4 12 CASRRQGDTQYF TGTGCCAGCAGAAGGCAGGGAGATACGCAGTATTTT
- - TRBJ2-7 TRBV7-9 13 CASSWLATYEQYF TGTGCCAGCAGCTGGCTAGCAACCTACGAGCAGTACTTC
- - TRBJ1-5 TRBV28 15 CASTMTDNSNQPQHF TGTGCCAGCACGATGACAGACAATAGCAATCAGCCCCAGCATTTT
- TRBD2 TRBJ2-1 TRBV12-3/TRBV12-4 11 CASSKREEQFF TGTGCCAGCAGCAAGCGGGAAGAGCAGTTCTTC
- - TRBJ1-1 TRBV2 15 CASSAAGHLNTEAFF TGTGCCAGCAGCGCCGCGGGACACCTGAACACTGAAGCTTTCTTT
- TRBD1 TRBJ2-3 TRBV10-3 14 CAISDGQDTDTQYF TGTGCCATCAGTGATGGACAGGACACAGATACGCAGTATTTT
- TRBD1 TRBJ2-7 TRBV7-2 18 CASSPQSGQGWSSYEQYF TGTGCCAGCAGCCCCCAGTCGGGACAGGGTTGGAGTTCCTACGAGCAGTACTTC
- - TRBJ2-7 TRBV6-2/TRBV6-3 13 CASSYPGVREQYF TGTGCCAGCAGTTACCCAGGGGTGAGAGAGCAGTACTTC
- - TRBJ2-1 TRBV7-2 15 CASSSSRSGRNEQFF TGTGCCAGCAGCTCCTCCCGTTCTGGCCGCAATGAGCAGTTCTTC
once TRBD1 TRBJ2-7 TRBV5-1 16 CASSLGAGGSHYEQYF TGCGCCAGCAGCTTGGGGGCAGGGGGATCCCACTACGAGCAGTACTTC
- - TRBJ2-3 TRBV6-2/TRBV6-3 15 CASRRLLVGADTQYF TGTGCCAGCCGCCGACTCCTTGTGGGGGCAGATACGCAGTATTTT
- - TRBJ1-5 TRBV30 11 CAWSVAEPQHF TGTGCCTGGAGTGTAGCCGAGCCCCAGCATTTT
- - TRBJ2-5 TRBV29-1 12 CSARTDQETQYF TGCAGCGCCCGGACAGACCAAGAGACCCAGTACTTC
- - TRBJ2-2 TRBV7-7 13 CASSLVRTGELFF TGTGCTAGCAGCTTAGTGAGAACCGGGGAGCTGTTTTTT
- - TRBJ1-5 TRBV18 14 CASSTGGANQPQHF TGTGCCAGCTCCACCGGTGGGGCCAATCAGCCCCAGCATTTT
- TRBD1 TRBJ2-7 TRBV2 15 CASSGDRDRPYEQYF TGTGCCAGCAGTGGAGACCGGGACAGACCTTACGAGCAGTACTTC
once TRBD1 TRBJ2-7 TRBV27 14 CASSSRDRIHEQYF TGTGCCAGCAGTTCCCGGGACAGGATCCACGAGCAGTACTTC
- TRBD2 TRBJ2-7 TRBV6-4 13 CASSDNGGYEQYF TGTGCCAGCAGTGACAACGGGGGGTACGAGCAGTACTTC
once - TRBJ2-5 TRBV7-9 16 CASSLARWDPQETQYF TGTGCCAGCAGCTTAGCGCGATGGGATCCCCAAGAGACCCAGTACTTC
once - TRBJ2-1 TRBV9 13 CASSPELRDEQFF TGTGCCAGCAGCCCCGAACTCCGGGATGAGCAGTTCTTC
- TRBD2 TRBJ2-5 TRBV27 14 CASSAGLAGGTQYF TGTGCCAGCAGTGCCGGACTAGCGGGGGGGACCCAGTACTTC
- TRBD2 TRBJ2-1 TRBV19 17 CASSTSGSLSSYNEQFF TGTGCCAGTAGTACTAGCGGGAGTTTATCTTCCTACAATGAGCAGTTCTTC
- TRBD2 TRBJ2-5 TRBV3-1/TRBV3-2 18 CASSQDRVKAGVVKTQYF TGTGCCAGCAGCCAAGATCGGGTGAAAGCGGGAGTTGTAAAGACCCAGTACTTC
- TRBD2 TRBJ2-7 TRBV5-1 20 CASSLAYPGTSGRALHEQYF TGCGCCAGCAGCTTGGCCTATCCCGGGACTAGCGGGAGGGCCCTCCACGAGCAGTACTTC
- - TRBJ1-2 TRBV30 12 CASGGGAYGYTF TGTGCCTCCGGGGGGGGAGCTTATGGCTACACCTTC
- TRBD2 TRBJ2-7 TRBV11-2 17 CASSADTLAGASYEQYF TGTGCCAGCAGCGCAGACACTCTAGCGGGAGCTTCCTACGAGCAGTACTTC
once - TRBJ1-5 TRBV6-5 13 CASAPGENQPQHF TGTGCCAGCGCCCCAGGAGAAAATCAGCCCCAGCATTTT
- TRBD1 TRBJ2-7 TRBV28 15 CASTKGTVNTYEQYF TGTGCCAGCACCAAAGGGACAGTCAACACCTACGAGCAGTACTTC
- - TRBJ2-7 TRBV2 13 CASTGGFSGQEDF TGTGCCAGCACCGGGGGATTCAGCGGGCAGGAGGACTTC
- TRBD1 TRBJ1-6 TRBV27 14 CASSLDRDNSPLHF TGTGCCAGCAGTTTAGACAGGGATAATTCACCCCTCCACTTT
- TRBD1 TRBJ2-3 TRBV2 15 CASLVRTGSTDTQYF TGTGCCAGCCTCGTACGGACAGGGAGCACAGATACGCAGTATTTT
- TRBD1 TRBJ1-1 TRBV6-6 15 CASSPRDRGNTEAFF TGTGCCAGCAGTCCCCGGGACAGGGGGAACACTGAAGCTTTCTTT
- - TRBJ1-1 TRBV3-1/TRBV3-2 17 CASSYVAGAERDTEAFF TGTGCCAGCAGCTACGTGGCAGGGGCCGAGAGGGACACTGAAGCTTTCTTT
- - TRBJ2-3 TRBV6-7 11 CASRHPYTQYF TGTGCCAGCAGACACCCGTATACGCAGTATTTT
- TRBD2 TRBJ2-3 TRBV5-6 18 CASSLPLPMGGPADTQYF TGTGCCAGCAGCTTGCCTCTTCCAATGGGAGGGCCCGCAGATACGCAGTATTTT
- - TRBJ2-1 TRBV10-2 18 CASSDGLVHPGSYNEQFF TGCGCCAGCAGTGATGGGCTAGTCCATCCTGGCTCCTACAATGAGCAGTTCTTC
- TRBD1 TRBJ1-5 TRBV5-4 16 CASRPTDRGSNQPQHF TGTGCCAGCAGGCCTACCGACAGGGGCAGCAATCAGCCCCAGCATTTT
few - TRBJ2-7 TRBV7-9 15 CASSSETSGTYEQYF TGTGCCAGCAGCTCGGAGACGTCGGGGACCTACGAGCAGTACTTC
many TRBD1 TRBJ2-1 TRBV27 17 CASSLAEPGQRDNEQFF TGTGCCAGCAGTTTGGCCGAACCGGGACAGAGAGACAATGAGCAGTTCTTC